What follows describes a single T cell receptor (beta chain). Authors' data handling: Amplifying reference gene primers gave estimates of nucleated cell counts. The assay was immunoSEQ multiplex PCR, and TCRdb's table has in-frame clones only and misses some. Clone size and the V and J calls come from that table; the DNA yielded D and trimming. The table shows under 450,000 clones, with 75% to 90% occurring only once. Enrolled during active infection, Seattle patients were then followed longitudinally. This sample was included in a study of blood T cell repertoires in COVID-19. At the level of the study: COVID-19 samples, acute and convalescent, were from the United States, Italy and Spain.

Per the germline V gene, CDR1 is WNHNN and CDR2 is SYGVQD (reference sequence). CDR3 length: 13 amino acids. Trimming left V 5 bases short and J 7 bases short, with 14 bases between. The rearrangement links TRBV10-1 to TRBJ2-5; tentative D call: TRBD1 (6 bases). Sample: peripheral blood. This TCR was recovered from a woman in her sixties or seventies with COVID-19, enrolled during active disease. The CDR3 coding sequence is TGCGCCAGCAGTACCTCGACAGGAGGGACCCAGTACTTC. It yields the protein CASSTSTGGTQYF.